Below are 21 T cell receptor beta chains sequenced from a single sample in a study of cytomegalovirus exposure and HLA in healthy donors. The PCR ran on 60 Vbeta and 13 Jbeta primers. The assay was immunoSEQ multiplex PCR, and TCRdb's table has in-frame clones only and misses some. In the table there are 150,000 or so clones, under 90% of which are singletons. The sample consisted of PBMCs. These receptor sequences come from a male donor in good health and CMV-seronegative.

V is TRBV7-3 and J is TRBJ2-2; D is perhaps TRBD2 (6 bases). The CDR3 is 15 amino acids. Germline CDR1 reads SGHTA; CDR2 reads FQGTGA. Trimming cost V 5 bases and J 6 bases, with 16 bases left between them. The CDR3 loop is CASSLTSTGPGELFF. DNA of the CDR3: TGTGCCAGCAGCCTTACTAGCACCGGGCCCGGGGAGCTGTTTTTT. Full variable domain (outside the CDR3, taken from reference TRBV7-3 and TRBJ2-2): GAGVSQTPSNKVTEKGKYVELRCDPISGHTALYWYRQSLGQGPEFLIYFQGTGAADDSGLPNDRFFAVRPEGSVSTLKIQRTERGDSAVYLCASSLTSTGPGELFFGEGSRLTVL.

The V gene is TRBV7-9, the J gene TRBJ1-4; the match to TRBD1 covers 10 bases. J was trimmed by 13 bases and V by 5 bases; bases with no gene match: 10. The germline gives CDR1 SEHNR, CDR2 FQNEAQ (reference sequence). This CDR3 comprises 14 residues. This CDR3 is CASSQDRGGIRLFF. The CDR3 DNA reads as TGTGCCAGCAGCCAGGACAGGGGGGGGATCCGACTGTTTTTT.

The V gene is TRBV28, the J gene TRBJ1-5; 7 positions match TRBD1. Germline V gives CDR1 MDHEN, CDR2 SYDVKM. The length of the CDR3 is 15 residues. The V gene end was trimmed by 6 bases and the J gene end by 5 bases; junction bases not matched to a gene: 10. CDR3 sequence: CASRGRQGPYQPQHF. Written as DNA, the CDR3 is TGTGCCAGCAGGGGGCGACAGGGACCGTATCAGCCCCAGCATTTT.

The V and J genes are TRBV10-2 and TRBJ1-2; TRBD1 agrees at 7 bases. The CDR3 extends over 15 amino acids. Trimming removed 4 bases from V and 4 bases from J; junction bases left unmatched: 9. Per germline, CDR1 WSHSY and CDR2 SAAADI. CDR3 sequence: CASSGGPTGTYGYTF. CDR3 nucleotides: TGCGCCAGCAGTGGGGGCCCGACAGGGACCTATGGCTACACCTTC.

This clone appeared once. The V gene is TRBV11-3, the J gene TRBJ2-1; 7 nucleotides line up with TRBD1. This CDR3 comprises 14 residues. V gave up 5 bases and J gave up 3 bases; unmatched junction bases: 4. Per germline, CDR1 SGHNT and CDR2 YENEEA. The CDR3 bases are TGTGCCAGCAGCCCCCGGGACAGCTACAATGAGCAGTTCTTC. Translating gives CASSPRDSYNEQFF.

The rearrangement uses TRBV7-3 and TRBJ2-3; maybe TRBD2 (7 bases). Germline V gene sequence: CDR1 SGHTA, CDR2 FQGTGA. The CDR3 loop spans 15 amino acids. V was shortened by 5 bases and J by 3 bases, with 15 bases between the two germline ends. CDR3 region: CASSPRGGDTDTQYF. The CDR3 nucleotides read TGTGCCAGCAGCCCCCGAGGGGGGGATACAGATACGCAGTATTTT.

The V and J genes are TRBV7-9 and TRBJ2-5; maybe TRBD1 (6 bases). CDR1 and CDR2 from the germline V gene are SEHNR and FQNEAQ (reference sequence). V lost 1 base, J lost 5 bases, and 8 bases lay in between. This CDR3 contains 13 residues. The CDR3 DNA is TGTGCCAGCAGCTTAGTCCAGGGGGAGACCCAGTACTTC. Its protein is CASSLVQGETQYF.

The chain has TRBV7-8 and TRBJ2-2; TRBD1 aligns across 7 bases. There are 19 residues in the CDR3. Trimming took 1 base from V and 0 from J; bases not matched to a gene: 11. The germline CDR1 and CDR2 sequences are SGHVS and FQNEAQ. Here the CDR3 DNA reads TGTGCCAGCAGCTTAGTTCCAGGAACAGGGGCGTCGAACACCGGGGAGCTGTTTTTT. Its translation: CASSLVPGTGASNTGELFF.

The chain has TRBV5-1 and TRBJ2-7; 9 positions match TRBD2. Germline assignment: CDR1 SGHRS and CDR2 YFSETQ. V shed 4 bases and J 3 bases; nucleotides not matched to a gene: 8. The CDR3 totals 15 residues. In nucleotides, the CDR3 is TGCGCCAGCAGCCCACAGCGGGGGGCGAGCTACGAGCAGTACTTC. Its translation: CASSPQRGASYEQYF.

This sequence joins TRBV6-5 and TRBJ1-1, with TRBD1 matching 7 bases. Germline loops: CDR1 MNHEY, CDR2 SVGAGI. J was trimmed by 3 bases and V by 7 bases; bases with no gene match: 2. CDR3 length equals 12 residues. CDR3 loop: CASTGGDTEAFF. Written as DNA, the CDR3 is TGTGCCAGCACAGGGGGAGACACTGAAGCTTTCTTT.

The CDR3 region is CSAIQEDGYTF. CDR3 DNA sequence: TGCAGTGCTATTCAGGAAGATGGCTACACCTTC. The chain employs TRBV20-1 and TRBJ1-2, with D uncertain. In germline, CDR1 is DFQATT, CDR2 SNEGSKA (reference sequence). CDR3 length: 11 residues. V lost 4 bases to trimming and J lost 6 bases, with 9 bases between them.

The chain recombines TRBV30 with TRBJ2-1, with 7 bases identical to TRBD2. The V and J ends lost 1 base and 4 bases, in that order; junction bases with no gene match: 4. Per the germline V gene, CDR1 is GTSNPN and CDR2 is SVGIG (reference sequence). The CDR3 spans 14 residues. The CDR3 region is CAWSEGLGYNEQFF. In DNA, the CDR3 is TGTGCCTGGAGTGAAGGACTAGGGTACAATGAGCAGTTCTTC.

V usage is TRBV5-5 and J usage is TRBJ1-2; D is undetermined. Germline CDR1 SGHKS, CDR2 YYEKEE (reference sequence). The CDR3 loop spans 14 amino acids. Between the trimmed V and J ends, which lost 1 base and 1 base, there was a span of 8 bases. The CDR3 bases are TGTGCCAGCAGCTTGATTCGAGATAACTATGGCTACACCTTC. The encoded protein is CASSLIRDNYGYTF. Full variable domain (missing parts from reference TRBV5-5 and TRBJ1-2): DAGVTQSPTHLIKTRGQQVTLRCSPISGHKSVSWYQQVLGQGPQFIFQYYEKEERGRGNFPDRFSARQFPNYSSELNVNALLLGDSALYLCASSLIRDNYGYTFGSGTRLTVV.

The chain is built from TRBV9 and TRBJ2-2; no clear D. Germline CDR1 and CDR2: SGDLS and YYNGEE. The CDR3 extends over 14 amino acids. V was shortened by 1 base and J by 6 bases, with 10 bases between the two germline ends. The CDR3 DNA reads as TGTGCCAGCAGCGTAAGTCGCGGAGCCGGGGAGCTGTTTTTT. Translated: CASSVSRGAGELFF.

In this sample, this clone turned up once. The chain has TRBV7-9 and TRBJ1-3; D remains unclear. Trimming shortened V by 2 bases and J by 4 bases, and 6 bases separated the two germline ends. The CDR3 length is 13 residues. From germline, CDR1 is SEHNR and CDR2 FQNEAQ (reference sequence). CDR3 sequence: CASSLSRGNTIYF. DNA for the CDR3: TGTGCCAGCAGCTTATCCAGGGGAAACACCATATATTTT.

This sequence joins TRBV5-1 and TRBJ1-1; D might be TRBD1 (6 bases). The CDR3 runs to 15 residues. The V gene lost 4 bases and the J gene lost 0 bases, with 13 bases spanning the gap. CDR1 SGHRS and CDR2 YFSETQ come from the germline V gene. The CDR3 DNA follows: TGCGCCAGCAGCCGTAACCAGGGGTTGAACACTGAAGCTTTCTTT. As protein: CASSRNQGLNTEAFF.

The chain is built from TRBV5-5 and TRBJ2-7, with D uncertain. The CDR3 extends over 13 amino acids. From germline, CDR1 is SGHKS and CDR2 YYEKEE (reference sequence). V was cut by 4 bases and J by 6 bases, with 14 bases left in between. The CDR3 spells CASSRGGSGEQYF. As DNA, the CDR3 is TGTGCCAGCAGCCGCGGTGGTTCTGGCGAGCAGTACTTC.

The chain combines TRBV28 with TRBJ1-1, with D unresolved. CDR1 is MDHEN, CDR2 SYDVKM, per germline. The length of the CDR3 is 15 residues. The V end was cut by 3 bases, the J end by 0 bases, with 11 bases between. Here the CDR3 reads CASSLPLGMNTEAFF. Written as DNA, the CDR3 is TGTGCCAGCAGTTTGCCCCTAGGCATGAACACTGAAGCTTTCTTT.

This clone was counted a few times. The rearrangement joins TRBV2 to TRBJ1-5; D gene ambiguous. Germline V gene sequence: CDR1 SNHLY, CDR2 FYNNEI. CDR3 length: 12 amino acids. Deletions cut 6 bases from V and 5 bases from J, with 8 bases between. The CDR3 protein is CASRGEDQPQHF. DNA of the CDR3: TGTGCCAGCAGGGGCGAAGATCAGCCCCAGCATTTT. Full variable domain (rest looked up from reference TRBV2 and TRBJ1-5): EPEVTQTPSHQVTQMGQEVILRCVPISNHLYFYWYRQILGQKVEFLVSFYNNEISEKSEIFDDQFSVERPDGSNFTLKIRSTKLEDSAMYFCASRGEDQPQHFGDGTRLSIL.

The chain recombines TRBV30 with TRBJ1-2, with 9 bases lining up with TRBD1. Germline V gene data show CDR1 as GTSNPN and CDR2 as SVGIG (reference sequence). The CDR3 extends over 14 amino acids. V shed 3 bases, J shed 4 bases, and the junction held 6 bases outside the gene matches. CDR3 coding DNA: TGTGCCTGGAGACGTGGACAGGGGAGCTATGGCTACACCTTC. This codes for CAWRRGQGSYGYTF.

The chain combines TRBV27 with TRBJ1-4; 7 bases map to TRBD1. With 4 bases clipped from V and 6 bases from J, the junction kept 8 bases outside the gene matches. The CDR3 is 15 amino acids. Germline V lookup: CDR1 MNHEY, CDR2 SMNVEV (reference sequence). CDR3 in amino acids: CASSYGTGVYEKLFF. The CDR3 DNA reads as TGTGCCAGCAGTTACGGAACAGGGGTGTATGAAAAACTGTTTTTT.